The present T cell receptor beta chain was sequenced within a study of blood T cell repertoires in COVID-19. Looking at the study overall: Collection of acute and convalescent COVID-19 samples took place in the United States, Italy and Spain. PBMCs, B-cell-depleted T cells, or T cells provided the cDNA or gDNA that made up the material.

In the authors' workflow: How many nucleated cells were present was estimated from reference gene primer amplification. Some clones are missing from TCRdb's copy, which holds only in-frame ones; the method was immunoSEQ multiplex PCR. V, J and clone size are taken as reported in that table, and D and trimming were inferred from the DNA itself. This table holds some 210,000 clones, 70% to 90% found once. With V trimmed by 1 base and J by 3 bases, 12 bases remained unmatched. From germline, CDR1 is SQVTM and CDR2 ANQGSEA. The CDR3 consists of 18 residues. The TCR sequence derives from a woman in her seventies with active or convalescent COVID-19. J is TRBJ2-1 and V is TRBV29-1; 10 nucleotides match TRBD2. Sequencing was done on a sample of peripheral blood. CDR3 protein: CSVEGLVAGGTNYNEQFF. The CDR3 nucleotides read TGCAGCGTTGAAGGGCTGGTAGCGGGAGGAACGAACTACAATGAGCAGTTCTTC.